This T cell receptor (beta chain) was identified during a study of T cells in Graves' hyperthyroidism and ophthalmopathy. Study-level findings and limits: In blood, most of the thyroid clonotypes expanded above 0.001 were also present.

This clonotype was seen ten or more times. Its cognate antigen is unknown. Trimming stripped 0 bases from V and 4 bases from J, with 7 bases between. The CDR3 covers 13 residues. Patients having uncontrolled infection, another autoimmune disease, pregnancy or lactation were not included. Based on clinical symptoms, serum thyroxine and TRAb, thyroid ultrasound and orbital computed tomography, diagnoses were reached. The PBMCs studied were ones that came from 8 to 10 ml fresh peripheral blood. TCR beta CDR3 sequences were amplified from RNA transcripts. The TCR CDR3 was amplified in a first-round RT-PCR using the HTBI primer set. TCRdb re-analysed the multiplex PCR reads in MiXCR, keeping a single row per CDR3 protein. In the table there are over 400,000 distinct CDR3 sequences, about 14% of which are singletons.

The sequence came from a man aged 18 to 30 with Graves' ophthalmopathy. Sequenced material: blood. This chain connects TRBV12-3 or TRBV12-4 to TRBJ2-7, with unresolved D. The CDR3 DNA sequence: TGTGCCAGCAGTTTAGCCCGGACGTACGAGCAGTACTTC. Translation gives CASSLARTYEQYF.